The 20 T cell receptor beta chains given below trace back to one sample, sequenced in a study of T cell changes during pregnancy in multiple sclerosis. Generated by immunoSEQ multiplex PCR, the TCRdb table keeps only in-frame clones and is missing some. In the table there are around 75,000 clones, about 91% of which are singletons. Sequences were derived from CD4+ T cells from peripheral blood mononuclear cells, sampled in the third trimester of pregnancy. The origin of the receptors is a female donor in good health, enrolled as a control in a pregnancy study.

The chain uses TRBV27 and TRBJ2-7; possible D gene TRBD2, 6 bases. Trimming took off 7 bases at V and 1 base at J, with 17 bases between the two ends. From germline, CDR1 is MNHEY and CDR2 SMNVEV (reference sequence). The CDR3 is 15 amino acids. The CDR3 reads CASKEAGRPSYEQYF. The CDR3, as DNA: TGTGCCAGCAAAGAAGCGGGTCGCCCATCCTACGAGCAGTACTTC.

CDR3 nucleotides: TGCGCCAGCAGCTTATCCGGGGGGGCCAACAATGAGCAGTTCTTC. This translates into CASSLSGGANNEQFF. The rearrangement links TRBV5-1 to TRBJ2-1, with 8 bases matching TRBD2. The germline V gene encodes CDR1 SGHRS and CDR2 YFSETQ. CDR3 length: 15 amino acids. V gave up 2 bases and J gave up 5 bases; unmatched junction bases: 6.

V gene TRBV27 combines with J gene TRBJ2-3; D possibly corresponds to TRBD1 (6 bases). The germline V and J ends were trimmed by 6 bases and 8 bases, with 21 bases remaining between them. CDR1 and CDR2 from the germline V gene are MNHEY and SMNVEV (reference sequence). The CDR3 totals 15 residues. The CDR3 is CASRTPGQNRGTQYF. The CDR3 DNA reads TGTGCCAGCAGGACGCCGGGACAAAATCGGGGTACGCAGTATTTT.

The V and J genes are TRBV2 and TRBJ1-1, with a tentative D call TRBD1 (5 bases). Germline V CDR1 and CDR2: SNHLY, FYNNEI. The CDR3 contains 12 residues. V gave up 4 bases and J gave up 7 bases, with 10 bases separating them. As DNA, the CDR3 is TGTGCCAGCAGTGTACGCCAGGGTGAAGCTTTCTTT. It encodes CASSVRQGEAFF.

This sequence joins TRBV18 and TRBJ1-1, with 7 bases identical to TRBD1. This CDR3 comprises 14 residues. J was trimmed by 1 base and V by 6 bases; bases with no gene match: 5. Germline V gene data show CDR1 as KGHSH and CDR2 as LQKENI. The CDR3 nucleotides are TGTGCCAGCTCTCGACAGGGAAGGAACACTGAAGCTTTCTTT. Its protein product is CASSRQGRNTEAFF.

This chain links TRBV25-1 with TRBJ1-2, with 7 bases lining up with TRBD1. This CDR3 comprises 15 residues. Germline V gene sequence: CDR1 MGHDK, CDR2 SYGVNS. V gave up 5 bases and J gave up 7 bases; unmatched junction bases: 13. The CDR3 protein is CASSSMGQMVPGYTF. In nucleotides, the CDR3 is TGTGCCAGCAGTAGTATGGGACAGATGGTTCCTGGCTACACCTTC.

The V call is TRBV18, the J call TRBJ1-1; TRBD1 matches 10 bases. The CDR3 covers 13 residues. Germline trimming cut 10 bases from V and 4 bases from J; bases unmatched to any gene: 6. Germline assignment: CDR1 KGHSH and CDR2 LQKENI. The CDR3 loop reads CAIQTGGGTEAFF. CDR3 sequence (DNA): TGTGCCATCCAGACAGGGGGCGGCACTGAAGCTTTCTTT.

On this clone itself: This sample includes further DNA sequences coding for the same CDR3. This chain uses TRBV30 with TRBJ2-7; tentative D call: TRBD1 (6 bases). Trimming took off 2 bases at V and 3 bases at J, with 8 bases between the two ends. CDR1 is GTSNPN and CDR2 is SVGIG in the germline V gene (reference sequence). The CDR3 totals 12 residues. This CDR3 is CAWSPQGYEQYF. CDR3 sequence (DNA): TGTGCCTGGAGTCCACAGGGCTACGAGCAGTACTTC.

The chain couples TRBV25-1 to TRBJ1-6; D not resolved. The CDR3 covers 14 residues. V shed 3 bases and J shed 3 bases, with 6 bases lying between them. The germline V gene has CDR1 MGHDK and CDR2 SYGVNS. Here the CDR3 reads CASSDSLYNSPLHF. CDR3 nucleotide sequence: TGTGCCAGCAGTGACTCCCTCTATAATTCACCCCTCCACTTT.

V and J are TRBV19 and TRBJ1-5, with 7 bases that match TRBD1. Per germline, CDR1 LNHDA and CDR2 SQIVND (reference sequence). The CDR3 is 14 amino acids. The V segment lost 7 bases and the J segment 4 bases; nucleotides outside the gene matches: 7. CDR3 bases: TGTGCCAGTAAGGTGGACAGGCAAAATCAGCCCCAGCATTTT. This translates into CASKVDRQNQPQHF.

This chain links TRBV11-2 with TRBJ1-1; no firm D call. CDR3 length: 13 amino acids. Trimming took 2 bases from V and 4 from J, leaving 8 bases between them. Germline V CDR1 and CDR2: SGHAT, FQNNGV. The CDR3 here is CASSLMETTEAFF. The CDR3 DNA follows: TGTGCCAGCAGCTTAATGGAGACCACTGAAGCTTTCTTT.

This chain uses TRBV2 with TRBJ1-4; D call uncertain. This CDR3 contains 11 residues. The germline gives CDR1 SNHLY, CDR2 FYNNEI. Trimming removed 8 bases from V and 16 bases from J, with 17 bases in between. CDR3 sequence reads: CASGMGPAGFF. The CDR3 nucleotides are TGTGCCAGCGGGATGGGCCCTGCGGGGTTTTTT.

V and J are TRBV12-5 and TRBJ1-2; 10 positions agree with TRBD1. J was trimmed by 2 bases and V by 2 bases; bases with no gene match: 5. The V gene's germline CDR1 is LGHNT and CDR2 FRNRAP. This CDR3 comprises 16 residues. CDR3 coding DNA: TGTGCTAGTGGTTTGCCCCCGGGACAGGGGAACTATGGCTACACCTTC. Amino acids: CASGLPPGQGNYGYTF.

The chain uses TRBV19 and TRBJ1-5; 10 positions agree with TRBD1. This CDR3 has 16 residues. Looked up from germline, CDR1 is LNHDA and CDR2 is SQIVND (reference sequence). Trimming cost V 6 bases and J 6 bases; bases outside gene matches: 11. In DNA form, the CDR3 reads TGTGCCAGTAGGGAAACCGGGACAGGGGTTGGTCAGCCCCAGCATTTT. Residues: CASRETGTGVGQPQHF. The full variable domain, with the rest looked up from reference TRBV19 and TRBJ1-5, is DGGITQSPKYLFRKEGQNVTLSCEQNLNHDAMYWYRQDPGQGLRLIYYSQIVNDFQKGDIAEGYSVSREKKESFPLTVTSAQKNPTAFYLCASRETGTGVGQPQHFGDGTRLSIL.

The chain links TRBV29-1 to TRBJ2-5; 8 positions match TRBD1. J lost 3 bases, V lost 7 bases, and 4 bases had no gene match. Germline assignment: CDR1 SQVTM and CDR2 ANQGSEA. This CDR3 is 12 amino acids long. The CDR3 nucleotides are TGCAGCGCCGACAGGGGTGAAGAGACCCAGTACTTC. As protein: CSADRGEETQYF.

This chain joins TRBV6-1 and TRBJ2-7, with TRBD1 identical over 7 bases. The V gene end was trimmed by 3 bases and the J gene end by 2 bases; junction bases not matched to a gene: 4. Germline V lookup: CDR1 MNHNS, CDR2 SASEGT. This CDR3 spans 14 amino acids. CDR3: CASSDRQGAYEQYF. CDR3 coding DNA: TGTGCCAGCAGTGATCGGCAGGGGGCCTACGAGCAGTACTTC.

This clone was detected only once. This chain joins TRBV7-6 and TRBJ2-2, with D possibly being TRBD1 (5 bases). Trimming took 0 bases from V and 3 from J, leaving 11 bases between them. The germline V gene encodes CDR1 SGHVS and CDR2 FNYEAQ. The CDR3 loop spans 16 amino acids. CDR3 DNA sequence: TGTGCCAGCAGCTTAGCGGTCAGGGTGGACACCGGGGAGCTGTTTTTT. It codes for CASSLAVRVDTGELFF.

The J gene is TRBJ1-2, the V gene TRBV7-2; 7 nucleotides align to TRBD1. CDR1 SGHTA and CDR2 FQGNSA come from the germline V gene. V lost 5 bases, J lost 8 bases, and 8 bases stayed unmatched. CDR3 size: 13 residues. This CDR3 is CASSPRTGDGYTF. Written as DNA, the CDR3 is TGTGCCAGCAGCCCACGGACAGGTGACGGCTACACCTTC.

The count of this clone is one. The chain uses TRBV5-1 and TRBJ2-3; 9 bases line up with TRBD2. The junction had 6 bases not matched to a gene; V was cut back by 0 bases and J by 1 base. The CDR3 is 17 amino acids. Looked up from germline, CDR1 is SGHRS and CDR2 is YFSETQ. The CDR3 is CASSLGRAGGRTDTQYF. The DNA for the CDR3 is TGCGCCAGCAGCTTGGGGAGGGCGGGGGGGCGCACAGATACGCAGTATTTT.

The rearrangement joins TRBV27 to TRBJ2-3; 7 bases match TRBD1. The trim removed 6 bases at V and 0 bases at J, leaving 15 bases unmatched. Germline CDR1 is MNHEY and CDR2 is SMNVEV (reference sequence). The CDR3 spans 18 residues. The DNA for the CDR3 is TGTGCCAGCAGCCGATACCCCGGGACAGAGATTAGCACAGATACGCAGTATTTT. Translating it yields CASSRYPGTEISTDTQYF.